These 25 T cell receptor beta chains were all obtained from the same sample, sequenced in a study of cytomegalovirus exposure and HLA in healthy donors. The PCR had 60 Vbeta and 13 Jbeta primers. Profiling relied on immunoSEQ multiplex PCR, and the TCRdb table lists in-frame clones only, not all of them. The table includes some 67,000 clones, around four fifths detected once. Sequencing was carried out using PBMCs. These receptor sequences come from a man aged 40-50 years in good health and CMV-seronegative.

The CDR3 bases are TGTGCCAGCAGCCAAGCCCCCACAGGGCTCCAGCCCCAGCATTTT. Its protein is CASSQAPTGLQPQHF. The chain recombines TRBV4-2 with TRBJ1-5; TRBD1 is a possible D gene (6 bases). There are 15 residues in the CDR3. V was clipped by 1 base and J by 7 bases, with 14 bases between them. CDR1 LGHNA and CDR2 YNFKEQ come from the germline V gene.

The chain joins TRBV4-2 to TRBJ2-5; 11 bases align to TRBD2. CDR1 LGHNA and CDR2 YNFKEQ come from the germline V gene. The CDR3 covers 16 residues. V was clipped by 5 bases and J by 2 bases; unmatched bases: 7. CDR3 in DNA: TGTGCCAGCAGCGATATTAGCGGGAGGGTACAAGAGACCCAGTACTTC. As protein: CASSDISGRVQETQYF.

Here the CDR3 DNA reads TGTGCCAGCAGCCTCGGACAGGGTGGATCACCCCTCCACTTT. This encodes CASSLGQGGSPLHF. The V gene is TRBV5-6, the J gene TRBJ1-6; 8 nucleotides align to TRBD1. Germline V CDR1 and CDR2: SGHDT, YYEEEE. The CDR3 runs to 14 residues. The ends lost 4 bases at V and 10 bases at J; junction bases unmatched: 7.

The chain uses TRBV19 and TRBJ2-1, with 14 bases lining up with TRBD2. V gave up 3 bases and J gave up 9 bases; unmatched junction bases: 7. Germline values: CDR1 LNHDA, CDR2 SQIVND (reference sequence). The CDR3 consists of 16 residues. The CDR3 region has the DNA TGTGCCAGTAGTATCGGGGGACTAGCGGGAGTGGGTGAGCAGTTCTTC. It specifies CASSIGGLAGVGEQFF.

The chain has TRBV5-1 and TRBJ2-3, with 7 nucleotides matching TRBD1. Germline V lookup: CDR1 SGHRS, CDR2 YFSETQ. With V trimmed by 1 base and J by 2 bases, 4 bases remained unmatched. This CDR3 region has 15 residues. The CDR3 DNA is TGCGCCAGCAGCTTGCCAGGGGGTGACACAGATACGCAGTATTTT. It is translated as CASSLPGGDTDTQYF.

In this sample, this clone turned up once. The chain has TRBV5-4 and TRBJ2-7; perhaps TRBD1 as D (5 bases). V dropped 4 bases and J dropped 4 bases, with 15 bases sitting between them. Germline V gives CDR1 SGHNT, CDR2 YYREEE (reference sequence). CDR3 size: 14 residues. The CDR3 spells CASSPDTVGYEQYF. DNA of the CDR3: TGTGCCAGCAGCCCGGACACGGTGGGATACGAGCAGTACTTC.

This clone came up many times. A far larger clone is only one base removed, so a read error is likely. This sample also contains other DNA sequences that code for the same CDR3. The V and J genes are TRBV5-1 and TRBJ2-7, with TRBD1 as a possible D gene (6 bases). CDR3 length equals 15 residues. Germline assignment: CDR1 SGHRS and CDR2 YFSETQ. The DNA for the CDR3 is TGTGCCAGCAGCTGGACAGCTTCACCCTCCTACGAGCAGTACTTC. As protein: CASSWTASPSYEQYF.

The sample holds one count of this clone. J is TRBJ2-4 and V is TRBV2, with a tentative D call TRBD2 (7 bases). V was trimmed by 3 bases and J by 5 bases, leaving 11 bases between them. The CDR3 contains 14 residues. Germline V gene sequence: CDR1 SNHLY, CDR2 FYNNEI. This CDR3 reads CASSEAGAQNIQYF. DNA of the CDR3: TGTGCCAGCAGTGAGGCGGGGGCCCAAAACATTCAGTACTTC.

This clone was found once. The chain combines TRBV5-5 with TRBJ2-7; D gene unclear. The CDR3 extends over 13 amino acids. Trimming removed 4 bases from V and 6 bases from J, with 14 bases in between. CDR1 and CDR2 (germline): SGHKS, YYEKEE (reference sequence). The CDR3 loop reads CASSPRQGLEQYF. The CDR3 DNA reads TGTGCCAGCAGCCCACGACAAGGCCTCGAGCAGTACTTC.

On this clone itself: Within the sample, other DNA sequences also encode this same CDR3. The chain is built from TRBV5-8 and TRBJ2-3, with D possibly being TRBD2 (6 bases). V lost 2 bases, J lost 6 bases, and 19 bases lay in between. The CDR3 covers 16 residues. CDR1 and CDR2 from the germline V gene are SGHTS and YDEGEE. CDR3 DNA sequence: TGTGCCAGCAGCTTTGGGACTGCCAAACCGACGGATACGCAGTATTTT. This translates into CASSFGTAKPTDTQYF. The complete variable domain, with remaining parts taken from reference TRBV5-8 and TRBJ2-3, reads EAGVTQSPTHLIKTRGQQATLRCSPISGHTSVYWYQQALGLGLQFLLWYDEGEERNRGNFPPRFSGRQFPNYSSELNVNALELEDSALYLCASSFGTAKPTDTQYFGPGTRLTVL.

Here the CDR3 DNA reads TGCGCCAGCAGCTTCCTCTCCGGGACAGGGGGCGCCTACAATGAGCAGTTCTTC. Its protein product is CASSFLSGTGGAYNEQFF. The rearrangement uses TRBV5-1 and TRBJ2-1; TRBD1 matches 12 bases. The CDR3 has 18 amino acids. V lost 2 bases to trimming and J lost 2 bases; unmatched junction nucleotides: 8. Germline-derived CDR1 and CDR2 are SGHRS and YFSETQ. The complete variable domain, with remaining parts taken from reference TRBV5-1 and TRBJ2-1, reads KAGVTQTPRYLIKTRGQQVTLSCSPISGHRSVSWYQQTPGQGLQFLFEYFSETQRNKGNFPGRFSGRQFSNSRSEMNVSTLELGDSALYLCASSFLSGTGGAYNEQFFGPGTRLTVL.

As for this clone: Mismatch with germline at one junction end may stem from a read error. The chain employs TRBV7-9 and TRBJ1-2; 7 bases line up with TRBD1. The CDR3 loop spans 11 amino acids. Germline V gene sequence: CDR1 SEHNR, CDR2 FQNEAQ (reference sequence). In nucleotides, the CDR3 is TGTTCCAGCAGCTTCGGGGGACAGAACACCTTC. It translates to CSSSFGGQNTF.

This clone has more than one count but fewer than ten. The chain recombines TRBV25-1 with TRBJ1-4; TRBD1 might be the D (5 bases). Germline V gene lookup returns CDR1 MGHDK and CDR2 SYGVNS. With 3 bases removed from V and 8 bases from J, the gap between germline ends came to 16 bases. The CDR3 contains 15 residues. The chain's CDR3 is CASSERQTSGEKLFF. DNA for the CDR3: TGTGCCAGCAGTGAGAGACAGACTTCTGGGGAAAAACTGTTTTTT.

The chain uses TRBV28 and TRBJ2-2, with a weak D call TRBD1 (5 bases). Germline V CDR1 and CDR2: MDHEN, SYDVKM. The CDR3 is 15 amino acids. The V and J ends lost 7 bases and 4 bases respectively, with 16 bases between them. The CDR3 region has the DNA TGTGCCAGCATGCAAGAAGGGGTGGGCACCGGGGAGCTGTTTTTT. Translation: CASMQEGVGTGELFF.

The chain employs TRBV14 and TRBJ2-1, with 8 positions matching TRBD2. Per the germline V gene, CDR1 is SGHDN and CDR2 is FVKESK. Trimming at V came to 5 bases and at J to 3 bases, leaving 6 bases not matched to a gene. The CDR3 is 15 residues long. CDR3 nucleotides: TGTGCCAGCAGCGCCCCCGGGACTAGCTACAATGAGCAGTTCTTC. This encodes CASSAPGTSYNEQFF.

The chain is built from TRBV5-4 and TRBJ2-2, with 8 bases lining up with TRBD2. In germline, CDR1 is SGHNT, CDR2 YYREEE (reference sequence). The CDR3 covers 16 residues. V lost 5 bases, J lost 2 bases, and 8 bases stayed unmatched. CDR3 nucleotides: TGTGCCAGCAGAAAAGCGGGGGCGATAAACACCGGGGAGCTGTTTTTT. It yields the protein CASRKAGAINTGELFF.

The chain is built from TRBV19 and TRBJ1-2, with D maybe TRBD1 (6 bases). The CDR3 runs to 13 residues. Germline V gives CDR1 LNHDA, CDR2 SQIVND (reference sequence). The V and J ends lost 11 bases and 3 bases respectively, with 16 bases between them. CDR3 residues: CALQDSLDYGYTF. In DNA form, the CDR3 reads TGTGCCCTCCAGGACAGTTTGGACTATGGCTACACCTTC. Drawing the rest from reference TRBV19 and TRBJ1-2, the complete variable domain is DGGITQSPKYLFRKEGQNVTLSCEQNLNHDAMYWYRQDPGQGLRLIYYSQIVNDFQKGDIAEGYSVSREKKESFPLTVTSAQKNPTAFYLCALQDSLDYGYTFGSGTRLTVV.

About this clone itself: An end of the junction differs from the germline gene, which may be a read error. The genes are TRBV5-1 and TRBJ1-2; TRBD1 is a possible D gene (5 bases). The germline CDR1 and CDR2 sequences are SGHRS and YFSETQ. The CDR3 consists of 14 residues. The CDR3 nucleotides read TGCACCAGCAGCATTACAGGACAAACCAACGGCTACACCTTC. The encoded protein is CTSSITGQTNGYTF.

V gene TRBV27 combines with J gene TRBJ2-1; D might be TRBD2 (7 bases). The CDR3 is 15 residues long. Trimming pared 3 bases from V and 4 bases from J, leaving 13 bases between. From germline, CDR1 is MNHEY and CDR2 SMNVEV (reference sequence). The CDR3: CASSLTGGPYNEQFF. The DNA for the CDR3 is TGTGCCAGCAGTTTGACGGGGGGCCCTTACAATGAGCAGTTCTTC.

V usage is TRBV4-1 and J usage is TRBJ2-7, with D perhaps TRBD2 (6 bases). Trimming shortened V by 0 bases and J by 7 bases, and 13 bases separated the two germline ends. There are 14 residues in the CDR3. The V gene's germline CDR1 is MGHRA and CDR2 YSYEKL. This chain's CDR3 is CASSQEEGRLEQYF. CDR3 DNA: TGCGCCAGCAGCCAAGAGGAGGGTCGTTTAGAGCAGTACTTC.

The gene calls are TRBV7-8 and TRBJ2-7; perhaps TRBD1 as D (6 bases). This CDR3 has 15 residues. CDR1 SGHVS and CDR2 FQNEAQ come from the germline V gene. V lost 2 bases and J lost 0, with 11 bases in between. CDR3 DNA: TGTGCCAGCAGCTTATTGCCAGGGGACTCCTACGAGCAGTACTTC. It specifies CASSLLPGDSYEQYF.

In this sample, this clone turned up a few times. This rearrangement joins TRBV7-8 to TRBJ2-1, with unresolved D. CDR3 length equals 11 residues. From germline, CDR1 is SGHVS and CDR2 FQNEAQ. The ends were cut back, 4 bases at V and 9 bases at J, with 7 bases in the middle. The CDR3 region is CASSSLSEQFF. The CDR3 region has the DNA TGTGCCAGCAGCTCGTTGAGTGAGCAGTTCTTC.

This clone appeared a single time. The rearrangement links TRBV25-1 to TRBJ2-1, with D possibly being TRBD2 (5 bases). Trimming removed 7 bases at V and 7 bases at J, with 8 bases between. Germline V gene sequence: CDR1 MGHDK, CDR2 SYGVNS. The CDR3 extends over 11 amino acids. The CDR3 protein is CASMRVNEQFF. CDR3 in DNA: TGTGCCAGCATGAGGGTTAATGAGCAGTTCTTC.

The chain employs TRBV7-2 and TRBJ2-7; TRBD2 matches 9 bases. CDR1 and CDR2 (germline): SGHTA, FQGNSA. With 5 bases clipped from V and 4 bases from J, the junction kept 3 bases outside the gene matches. This CDR3 has 13 residues. CDR3 amino acids: CASSQGLAYEQYF. CDR3 nucleotide sequence: TGTGCCAGCAGCCAGGGACTAGCTTACGAGCAGTACTTC.

The chain is built from TRBV9 and TRBJ2-7, with 9 bases that match TRBD2. Trimming at V came to 3 bases and at J to 9 bases, leaving 16 bases not matched to a gene. The CDR3 is made up of 16 amino acids. Germline CDR1 SGDLS, CDR2 YYNGEE. CDR3 in amino acids: CASSGGRAGGGFLQYF. CDR3 nucleotides: TGTGCCAGCAGCGGGGGTCGTGCGGGAGGGGGTTTCCTGCAGTACTTC.